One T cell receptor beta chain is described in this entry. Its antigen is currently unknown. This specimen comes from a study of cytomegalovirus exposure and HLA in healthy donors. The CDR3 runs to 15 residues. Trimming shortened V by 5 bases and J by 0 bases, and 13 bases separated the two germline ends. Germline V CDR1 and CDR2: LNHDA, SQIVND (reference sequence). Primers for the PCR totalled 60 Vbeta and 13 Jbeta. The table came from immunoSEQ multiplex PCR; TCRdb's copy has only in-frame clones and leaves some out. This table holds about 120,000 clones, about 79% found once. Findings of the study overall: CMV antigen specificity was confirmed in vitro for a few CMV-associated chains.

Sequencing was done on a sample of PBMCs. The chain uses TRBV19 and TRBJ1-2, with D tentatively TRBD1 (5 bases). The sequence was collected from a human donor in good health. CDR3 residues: CASSAGIGANYGYTF. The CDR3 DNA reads TGTGCCAGTAGTGCAGGGATAGGGGCTAACTATGGCTACACCTTC.